These 6 T cell receptor beta chains share one sample of origin, sequenced in a study of T-cell reconstitution after alpha-beta-depleted transplantation in children. Unique molecular identifiers were built into the TCRbeta library. TCRdb reprocessed the PCR reads via MiXCR and lists one record per CDR3 protein. The sample lists around 250,000 distinct CDR3 sequences, roughly 8.2% occurring once. This specimen was PBMCs, mostly from graft donor cells, taken 180 days after TCRalphabeta/CD19-depleted stem cell transplant. The receptors come from a male patient between 5 and 17 years old who had a stem cell transplant for acute lymphoblastic leukemia, so the T cells may come from the graft donor.

This clonotype was seen many times. The CDR3 spells CASSVEPGNMNTEAFF. The CDR3, as DNA: TGTGCCAGCAGCGTAGAACCAGGAAACATGAACACTGAAGCTTTCTTT. The chain has TRBV9 and TRBJ1-1; D is ambiguous. The V end lost 0 bases, the J end lost 0 bases, and 12 bases lay between the germline ends. Germline CDR1 and CDR2: SGDLS and YYNGEE. This CDR3 is built from 16 residues. Full variable domain (outside the CDR3, taken from reference TRBV9 and TRBJ1-1): DSGVTQTPKHLITATGQRVTLRCSPRSGDLSVYWYQQSLDQGLQFLIQYYNGEERAKGNILERFSAQQFPDLHSELNLSSLELGDSALYFCASSVEPGNMNTEAFFGQGTRLTVV.

For this clonotype: This may come from a read error, since a much larger clone is one base off. The rearrangement joins TRBV3-1 to TRBJ1-1; no firm D call. CDR1 and CDR2 from the germline V gene are LGHDT and YNNKEL (reference sequence). Trimming cost V 0 bases and J 3 bases, with 8 bases left between them. The CDR3 is 14 residues long. The CDR3 loop reads CASSQEVAYTEAFF. The CDR3 bases are TGTGCCAGCAGCCAAGAGGTGGCGTACACTGAAGCTTTCTTT.

This clonotype was observed at least ten times. The CDR3 sequence: CSVRPRASYEQYF. The CDR3 DNA is TGCAGCGTGAGACCCAGGGCCTCCTACGAGCAGTACTTC. The chain links TRBV29-1 to TRBJ2-7, with D tentatively TRBD1 (5 bases). Trimming took off 6 bases at V and 0 bases at J, with 12 bases between the two ends. Germline lookup yields CDR1 SQVTM and CDR2 ANQGSEA. This CDR3 comprises 13 residues.

This clonotype occurred many times. V and J are TRBV10-3 and TRBJ2-5; TRBD1 aligns across 7 bases. Trimming at V came to 7 bases and at J to 5 bases, leaving 7 bases not matched to a gene. The CDR3 totals 13 residues. Looked up from germline, CDR1 is ENHRY and CDR2 is SYGVKD. The CDR3 DNA reads TGTGCCATCAAGAACAGGGGAAAGGAGACCCAGTACTTC. It is translated as CAIKNRGKETQYF.

This clonotype has a count of ten or more. The rearrangement joins TRBV4-2 to TRBJ1-5; D not resolved. This CDR3 is built from 15 residues. The V gene's germline CDR1 is LGHNA and CDR2 YNFKEQ. Trimming took 2 bases from V and 3 from J, leaving 11 bases between them. The CDR3 nucleotides are TGTGCCAGCAGCCAAACACAGAGTAACAATCAGCCCCAGCATTTT. It specifies CASSQTQSNNQPQHF.

Ten or more counts support this clonotype. The CDR3 is CASSPSRGGGTEAFF. The CDR3 nucleotides are TGTGCCAGCAGTCCCAGCAGGGGTGGGGGGACTGAAGCTTTCTTT. This chain joins TRBV28 and TRBJ1-1; D may be TRBD1 (6 bases). The length of the CDR3 is 15 residues. Trimming removed 5 bases at V and 5 bases at J, with 18 bases between. Looked up from germline, CDR1 is MDHEN and CDR2 is SYDVKM.